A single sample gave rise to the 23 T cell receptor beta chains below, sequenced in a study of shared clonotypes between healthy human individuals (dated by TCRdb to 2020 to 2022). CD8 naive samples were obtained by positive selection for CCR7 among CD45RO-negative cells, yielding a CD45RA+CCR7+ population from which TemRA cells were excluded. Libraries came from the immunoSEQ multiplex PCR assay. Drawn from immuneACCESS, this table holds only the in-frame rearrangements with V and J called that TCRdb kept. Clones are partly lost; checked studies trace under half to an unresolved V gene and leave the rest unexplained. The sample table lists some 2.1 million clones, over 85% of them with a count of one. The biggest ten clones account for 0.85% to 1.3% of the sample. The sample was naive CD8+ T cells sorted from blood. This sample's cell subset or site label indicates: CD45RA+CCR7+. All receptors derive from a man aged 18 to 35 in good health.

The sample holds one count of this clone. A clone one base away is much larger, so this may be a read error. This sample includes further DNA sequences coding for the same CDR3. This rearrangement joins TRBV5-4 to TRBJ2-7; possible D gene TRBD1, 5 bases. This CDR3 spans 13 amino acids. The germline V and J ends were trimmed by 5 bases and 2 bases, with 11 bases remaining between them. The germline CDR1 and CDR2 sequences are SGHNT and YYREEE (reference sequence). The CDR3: CASSFQGAYEQYF. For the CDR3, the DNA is TGTGCCAGCAGTTTTCAGGGCGCCTACGAGCAGTACTTC. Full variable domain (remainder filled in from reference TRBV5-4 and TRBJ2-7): ETGVTQSPTHLIKTRGQQVTLRCSSQSGHNTVSWYQQALGQGPQFIFQYYREEENGRGNFPPRFSGLQFPNYSSELNVNALELDDSALYLCASSFQGAYEQYFGPGTRLTVT.

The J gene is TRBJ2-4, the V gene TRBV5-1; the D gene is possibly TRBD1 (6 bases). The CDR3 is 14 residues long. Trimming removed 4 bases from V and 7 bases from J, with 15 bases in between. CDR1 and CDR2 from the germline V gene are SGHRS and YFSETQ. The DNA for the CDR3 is TGCGCCAGCAGCCCAGCGGACAGTTACAACATTCAGTACTTC. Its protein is CASSPADSYNIQYF. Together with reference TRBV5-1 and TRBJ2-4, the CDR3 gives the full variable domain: KAGVTQTPRYLIKTRGQQVTLSCSPISGHRSVSWYQQTPGQGLQFLFEYFSETQRNKGNFPGRFSGRQFSNSRSEMNVSTLELGDSALYLCASSPADSYNIQYFGAGTRLSVL.

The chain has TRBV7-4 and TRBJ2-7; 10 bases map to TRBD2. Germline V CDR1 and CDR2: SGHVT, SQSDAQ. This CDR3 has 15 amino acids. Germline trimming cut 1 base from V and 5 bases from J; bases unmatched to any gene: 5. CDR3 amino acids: CASSLGLAGVDEQYF. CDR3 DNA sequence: TGTGCCAGCAGCTTAGGGCTAGCGGGGGTCGACGAGCAGTACTTC.

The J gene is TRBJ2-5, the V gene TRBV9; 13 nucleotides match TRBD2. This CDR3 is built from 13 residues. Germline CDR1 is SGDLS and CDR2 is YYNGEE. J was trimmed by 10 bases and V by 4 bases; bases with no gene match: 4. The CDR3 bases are TGTGCCAGCAGCTTAGGACTAGCGGGGGTCCAGTACTTC. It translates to CASSLGLAGVQYF. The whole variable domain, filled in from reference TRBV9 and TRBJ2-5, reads DSGVTQTPKHLITATGQRVTLRCSPRSGDLSVYWYQQSLDQGLQFLIQYYNGEERAKGNILERFSAQQFPDLHSELNLSSLELGDSALYFCASSLGLAGVQYFGPGTRLLVL.

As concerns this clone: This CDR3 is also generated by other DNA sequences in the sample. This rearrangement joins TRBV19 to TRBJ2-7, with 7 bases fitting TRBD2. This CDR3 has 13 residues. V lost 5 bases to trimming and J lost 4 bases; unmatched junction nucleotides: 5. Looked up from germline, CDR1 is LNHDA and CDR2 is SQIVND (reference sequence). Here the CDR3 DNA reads TGTGCCAGTAGTCCGATACTAGCGTACGAGCAGTACTTC. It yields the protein CASSPILAYEQYF.

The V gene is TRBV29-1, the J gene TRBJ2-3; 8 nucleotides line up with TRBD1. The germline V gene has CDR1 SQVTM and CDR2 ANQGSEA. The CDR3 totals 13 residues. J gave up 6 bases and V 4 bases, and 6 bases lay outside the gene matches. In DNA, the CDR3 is TGCAGCGTTGCCACAGGGGGTCCTGATACGCAGTATTTT. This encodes CSVATGGPDTQYF.

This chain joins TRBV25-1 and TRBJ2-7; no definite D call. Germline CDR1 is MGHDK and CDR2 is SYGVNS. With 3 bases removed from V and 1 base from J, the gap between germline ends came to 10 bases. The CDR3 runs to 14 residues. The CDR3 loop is CASSEEPLSYEQYF. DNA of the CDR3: TGTGCCAGCAGTGAGGAGCCTCTGTCCTACGAGCAGTACTTC.

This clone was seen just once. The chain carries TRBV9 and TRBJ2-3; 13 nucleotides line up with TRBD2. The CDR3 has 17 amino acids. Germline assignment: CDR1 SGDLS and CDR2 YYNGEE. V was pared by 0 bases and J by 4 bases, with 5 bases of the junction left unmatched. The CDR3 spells CASSVEGLAGEADTQYF. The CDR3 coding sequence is TGTGCCAGCAGCGTAGAAGGACTAGCGGGAGAGGCAGATACGCAGTATTTT.

CDR3 region: CASSPSGGPGTDTQYF. In nucleotides, the CDR3 is TGCGCCAGCAGCCCTAGCGGGGGGCCCGGTACAGATACGCAGTATTTT. J is TRBJ2-3 and V is TRBV4-1; 11 bases are a match to TRBD2. The V and J ends lost 4 bases and 3 bases, in that order; junction bases with no gene match: 6. Per germline, CDR1 MGHRA and CDR2 YSYEKL. CDR3 length equals 16 residues.

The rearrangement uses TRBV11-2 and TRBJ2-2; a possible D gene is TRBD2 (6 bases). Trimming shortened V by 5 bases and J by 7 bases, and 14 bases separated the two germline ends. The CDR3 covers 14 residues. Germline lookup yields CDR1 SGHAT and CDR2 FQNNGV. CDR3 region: CASSPTTRNGELFF. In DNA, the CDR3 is TGTGCCAGCAGCCCGACGACTAGGAACGGGGAGCTGTTTTTT.

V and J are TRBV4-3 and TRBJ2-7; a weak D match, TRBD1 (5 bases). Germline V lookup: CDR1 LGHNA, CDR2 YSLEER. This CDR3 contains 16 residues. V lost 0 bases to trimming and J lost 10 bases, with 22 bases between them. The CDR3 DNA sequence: TGCGCCAGCAGCCAAGATCGTATAGGGGTGGCCGAAACTCAGTACTTC. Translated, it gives CASSQDRIGVAETQYF.

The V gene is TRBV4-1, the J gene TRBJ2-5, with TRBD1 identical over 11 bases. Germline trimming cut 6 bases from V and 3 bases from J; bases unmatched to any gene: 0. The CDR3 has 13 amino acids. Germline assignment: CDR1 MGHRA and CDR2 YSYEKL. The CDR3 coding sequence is TGCGCCAGCAGGGGACAGGGGGAAGAGACCCAGTACTTC. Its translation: CASRGQGEETQYF.

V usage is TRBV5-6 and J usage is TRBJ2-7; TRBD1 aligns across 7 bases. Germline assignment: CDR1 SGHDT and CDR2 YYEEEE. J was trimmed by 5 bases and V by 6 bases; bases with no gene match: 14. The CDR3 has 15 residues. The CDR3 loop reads CASTQWGTAAHEQYF. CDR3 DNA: TGTGCCAGCACCCAGTGGGGGACAGCGGCCCACGAGCAGTACTTC.

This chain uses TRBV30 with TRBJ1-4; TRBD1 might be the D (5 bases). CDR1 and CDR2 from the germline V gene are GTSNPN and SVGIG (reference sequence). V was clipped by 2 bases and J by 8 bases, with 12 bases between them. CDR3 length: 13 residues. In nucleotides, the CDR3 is TGTGCCTGGAGTACCCAGGGAGGGGAAAAACTGTTTTTT. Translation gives CAWSTQGGEKLFF.

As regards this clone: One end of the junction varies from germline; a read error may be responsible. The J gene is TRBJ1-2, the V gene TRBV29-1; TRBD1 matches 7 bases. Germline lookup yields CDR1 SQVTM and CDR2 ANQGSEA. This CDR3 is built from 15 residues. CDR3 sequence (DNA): TGCAGCGCTGAATCCAGACAGGGAAGTAACTATGGCTACACCTTC. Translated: CSAESRQGSNYGYTF.

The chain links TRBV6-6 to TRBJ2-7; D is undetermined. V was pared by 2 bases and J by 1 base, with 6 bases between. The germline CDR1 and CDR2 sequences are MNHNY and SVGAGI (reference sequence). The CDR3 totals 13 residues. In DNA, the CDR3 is TGTGCCAGCAGTTACCTCACATCCTACGAGCAGTACTTC. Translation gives CASSYLTSYEQYF.

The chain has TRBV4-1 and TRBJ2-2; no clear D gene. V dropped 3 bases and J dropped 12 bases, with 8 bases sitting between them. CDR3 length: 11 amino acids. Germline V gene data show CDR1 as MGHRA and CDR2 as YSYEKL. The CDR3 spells CASSHDRQLFF. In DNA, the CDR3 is TGCGCCAGCAGCCACGATCGCCAGCTGTTTTTT.

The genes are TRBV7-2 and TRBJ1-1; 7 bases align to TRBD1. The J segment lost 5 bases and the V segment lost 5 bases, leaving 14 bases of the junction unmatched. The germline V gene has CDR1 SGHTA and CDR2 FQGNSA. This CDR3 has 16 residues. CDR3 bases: TGTGCCAGCAGCACGGGACCGGGACAGTGGGGTACTGAAGCTTTCTTT. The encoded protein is CASSTGPGQWGTEAFF.

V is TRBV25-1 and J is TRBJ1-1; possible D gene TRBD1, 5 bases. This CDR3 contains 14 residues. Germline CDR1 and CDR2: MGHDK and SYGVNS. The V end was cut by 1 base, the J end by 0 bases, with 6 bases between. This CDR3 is CASSEWGMNTEAFF. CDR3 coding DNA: TGTGCCAGCAGTGAATGGGGCATGAACACTGAAGCTTTCTTT. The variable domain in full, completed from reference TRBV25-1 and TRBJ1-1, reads EADIYQTPRYLVIGTGKKITLECSQTMGHDKMYWYQQDPGMELHLIHYSYGVNSTEKGDLSSESTVSRIRTEHFPLTLESARPSHTSQYLCASSEWGMNTEAFFGQGTRLTVV.

In DNA form, the CDR3 reads TGTGCCAGCAGCCCCCTCTCGGGTCTGGTTCTACAAGAGACCCAGTACTTC. This sequence encodes CASSPLSGLVLQETQYF. This sequence joins TRBV11-2 and TRBJ2-5, with unresolved D. Per germline, CDR1 SGHAT and CDR2 FQNNGV. V lost 5 bases and J 2 bases, leaving 21 bases between the germline ends. The CDR3 is 17 residues long.

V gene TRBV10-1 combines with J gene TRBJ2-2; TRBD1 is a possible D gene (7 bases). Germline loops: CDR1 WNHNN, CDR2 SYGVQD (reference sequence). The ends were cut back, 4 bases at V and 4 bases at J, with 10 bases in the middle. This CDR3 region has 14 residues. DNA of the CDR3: TGCGCCAGCAGTGTGCAGGGGGGCACCGGGGAGCTGTTTTTT. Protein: CASSVQGGTGELFF.

The CDR3 loop is CASSYGLRDEQFF. CDR3 bases: TGTGCCAGCAGTTACGGGTTAAGAGATGAGCAGTTCTTC. The chain recombines TRBV6-5 with TRBJ2-1, with no clear D. The V end lost 2 bases, the J end lost 8 bases, and 10 bases lay between the germline ends. The CDR3 spans 13 residues. Germline loops: CDR1 MNHEY, CDR2 SVGAGI.

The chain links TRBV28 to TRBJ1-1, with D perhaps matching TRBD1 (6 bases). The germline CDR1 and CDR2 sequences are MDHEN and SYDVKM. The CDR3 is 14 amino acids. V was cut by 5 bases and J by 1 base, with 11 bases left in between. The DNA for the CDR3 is TGTGCCAGCAGTCAGACAGGAGGGAACACTGAAGCTTTCTTT. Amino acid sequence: CASSQTGGNTEAFF.